This TCR beta chain was recorded in a study of T cell repertoires in cytomegalovirus infection. Points from the study as a whole: CMV-specific TCR beta clonotypes restricted by HLA-C were the ones dominating the ex vivo response. Cumulative public TCR beta family frequency identified carriers of CMV plus the relevant HLA.

TCRdb independently ran MiXCR on the reads; one entry per CDR3 protein. The repertoire includes over 150,000 distinct CDR3 sequences, approximately 18% of them detected once, and under 30% sits in the top ten. This clonotype was counted between two and nine times. Its antigen is not identified. Trimming left V 2 bases short and J 4 bases short, with 8 bases between. Looked up from germline, CDR1 is DFQATT and CDR2 is SNEGSKA (reference sequence). The CDR3 loop spans 12 amino acids. Sequencing was carried out using CD8+ T cells from PBMCs. The chain uses TRBV20-1 and TRBJ1-1; D ambiguous. This TCR derives from a human donor in good health (CMV status not recorded). Some clones in this sample may be carry-over from other donors' samples. Written as DNA, the CDR3 is TGCAGTGCTAGATACGGAGCCACTGAAGCTTTCTTT. Encoded protein: CSARYGATEAFF.